This entry lists 16 T cell receptor beta chains sequenced from one sample in a study of cytomegalovirus exposure and HLA in healthy donors. The PCR was carried out with 60 Vbeta primers and 13 Jbeta primers. The table came from immunoSEQ multiplex PCR; TCRdb's copy has only in-frame clones and leaves some out. Of some 110,000 clones listed, roughly 69% were seen once; the top ten hold roughly 2.4%. Sequencing was done on a sample of PBMCs. The origin of the receptors is a woman in her thirties in good health and CMV-seronegative.

The V and J genes are TRBV28 and TRBJ1-2; D may be TRBD1 (6 bases). CDR1 is MDHEN, CDR2 SYDVKM, per germline. Trimming stripped 1 base from V and 5 bases from J, with 14 bases between. The CDR3 is 15 residues long. The CDR3 nucleotides read TGTGCCAGCAGTTTATCTACAGGGTATCGGTATGGCTACACCTTC. Translated, it gives CASSLSTGYRYGYTF.

The J gene is TRBJ1-1, the V gene TRBV28, with unresolved D. The CDR3 runs 11 residues. In germline, CDR1 is MDHEN, CDR2 SYDVKM. Trimming pared 7 bases from V and 5 bases from J, leaving 8 bases between. The chain's CDR3 is CASIGRTEAFF. The CDR3 DNA reads TGTGCCAGCATCGGTAGAACTGAAGCTTTCTTT.

The chain carries TRBV28 and TRBJ2-5; a weak D match, TRBD1 (5 bases). In germline, CDR1 is MDHEN, CDR2 SYDVKM. V dropped 6 bases and J dropped 6 bases, with 14 bases sitting between them. The CDR3 is 13 amino acids. CDR3 region: CASRMEGEQTQYF. In DNA form, the CDR3 reads TGTGCCAGCAGGATGGAAGGGGAACAGACCCAGTACTTC.

The chain has TRBV10-2 and TRBJ2-7; D is uncertain. Trimming shortened V by 6 bases and J by 1 base, and 7 bases separated the two germline ends. This CDR3 contains 12 residues. Germline lookup yields CDR1 WSHSY and CDR2 SAAADI. CDR3 coding DNA: TGCGCCAGCAGCGCGGTTTCCTACGAGCAGTACTTC. Residues: CASSAVSYEQYF.

The count of this clone is one. This chain connects TRBV28 to TRBJ1-5; 9 positions match TRBD1. Germline CDR1 MDHEN, CDR2 SYDVKM. J gave up 6 bases and V 10 bases, and 10 bases lay outside the gene matches. The CDR3 is 14 amino acids. The CDR3 DNA reads TGTGCCACCGACCGACAGGGGGGTTCTCAGCCCCAGCATTTT. It translates to CATDRQGGSQPQHF. Looking up the rest from reference TRBV28 and TRBJ1-5 gives the full variable domain: DVKVTQSSRYLVKRTGEKVFLECVQDMDHENMFWYRQDPGLGLRLIYFSYDVKMKEKGDIPEGYSVSREKKERFSLILESASTNQTSMYLCATDRQGGSQPQHFGDGTRLSIL.

This clone occurred once. The chain recombines TRBV28 with TRBJ2-7, with 8 positions matching TRBD2. The CDR3 consists of 13 residues. Trimming took 6 bases from V and 6 from J; bases not matched to a gene: 7. Germline V gene lookup returns CDR1 MDHEN and CDR2 SYDVKM. The CDR3 reads CASRSGTRGEQYF. The DNA of the CDR3 is TGTGCCAGCAGATCCGGGACTAGGGGCGAGCAGTACTTC.

This chain uses TRBV29-1 with TRBJ2-2, with a tentative D call TRBD2 (5 bases). The CDR3 runs to 15 residues. Germline values: CDR1 SQVTM, CDR2 ANQGSEA. V lost 2 bases and J lost 8, with 18 bases in between. CDR3 DNA: TGCAGCGTTGAATTCGGACTGAGCTTGCCGGGGGAGCTGTTTTTT. Translating gives CSVEFGLSLPGELFF.

The chain employs TRBV6-5 and TRBJ2-2; 10 bases are shared with TRBD1. This CDR3 spans 14 amino acids. V shed 6 bases, J shed 5 bases, and the junction held 3 bases outside the gene matches. The germline V gene has CDR1 MNHEY and CDR2 SVGAGI. The CDR3 reads CASRRQGATGELFF. The CDR3 DNA reads TGTGCCAGCAGACGACAGGGGGCGACCGGGGAGCTGTTTTTT.

This clone was observed a single time. The chain recombines TRBV7-6 with TRBJ2-2, with TRBD2 matching 7 bases. The CDR3 is 16 residues long. Germline V gene lookup returns CDR1 SGHVS and CDR2 FNYEAQ. Trimming took 6 bases from V and 5 from J; bases not matched to a gene: 12. The CDR3 loop is CASRMGLTGDTGELFF. Written as DNA, the CDR3 is TGTGCCAGCAGGATGGGACTAACGGGAGATACCGGGGAGCTGTTTTTT.

This clone was counted once. The CDR3 DNA reads as TGTGCTTCCAGGCTAGCGGGAGGAGACGGTGAGCAGTTCTTC. This encodes CASRLAGGDGEQFF. This chain joins TRBV28 and TRBJ2-1, with TRBD2 matching over 11 bases. CDR3 length: 14 amino acids. Germline V gives CDR1 MDHEN, CDR2 SYDVKM.

This clone came up a few times. This chain joins TRBV30 and TRBJ1-4, with 9 bases fitting TRBD1. The V segment lost 5 bases and the J segment 3 bases; nucleotides outside the gene matches: 22. CDR3 length equals 20 residues. Per the germline V gene, CDR1 is GTSNPN and CDR2 is SVGIG (reference sequence). The chain's CDR3 is CAWRIQGAAVAGIPNEKLFF. CDR3 sequence (DNA): TGTGCCTGGCGAATACAGGGGGCAGCGGTGGCTGGCATACCTAATGAAAAACTGTTTTTT.

The chain employs TRBV5-1 and TRBJ2-5, with 8 bases aligning to TRBD2. V dropped 5 bases and J dropped 1; count of bases not matched to a gene: 7. CDR1 is SGHRS, CDR2 YFSETQ, per germline. The CDR3 sequence is 15 residues long. The CDR3 here is CASRRASGSQETQYF. In DNA form, the CDR3 reads TGCGCCAGCAGGCGCGCTAGCGGGTCCCAAGAGACCCAGTACTTC.

The gene calls are TRBV5-4 and TRBJ1-1; D is possibly TRBD1 (5 bases). Trimming removed 4 bases from V and 4 bases from J, with 20 bases in between. This CDR3 has 16 amino acids. Germline CDR1 SGHNT, CDR2 YYREEE (reference sequence). In nucleotides, the CDR3 is TGTGCCAGCAGCCTACCTCCGCTGGGGCAGGTCACTGAAGCTTTCTTT. This encodes CASSLPPLGQVTEAFF.

The table lists this clone with a count of one. V is TRBV6-5 and J is TRBJ2-1; maybe TRBD2 (5 bases). The CDR3 has 14 residues. Trimming removed 2 bases from V and 2 bases from J, with 7 bases in between. Per germline, CDR1 MNHEY and CDR2 SVGAGI. CDR3 amino acids: CASSYRTAYNEQFF. The CDR3 bases are TGTGCCAGCAGTTACAGGACTGCCTACAATGAGCAGTTCTTC.

V is TRBV7-8 and J is TRBJ2-7; 7 bases align to TRBD1. With 1 base clipped from V and 4 bases from J, the junction kept 10 bases outside the gene matches. CDR1 SGHVS and CDR2 FQNEAQ come from the germline V gene. The CDR3 covers 16 residues. The CDR3 DNA sequence: TGTGCCAGCAGCTTAGAGGGGGCGCTTTCCCCTTACGAGCAGTACTTC. This encodes CASSLEGALSPYEQYF.

The V and J genes are TRBV15 and TRBJ1-1, with 8 bases matching TRBD1. V was clipped by 3 bases and J by 1 base; unmatched bases: 4. CDR1 LNHNV and CDR2 YYDKDF come from the germline V gene (reference sequence). This CDR3 has 15 amino acids. The CDR3 DNA sequence: TGTGCCACCAGCAGGAGGACAGGGCCGAACACTGAAGCTTTCTTT. This codes for CATSRRTGPNTEAFF.